A selection of T cell receptor beta chains follows, all from one sample in a study of blood T cell repertoires in COVID-19. Sequencing was performed with immunoSEQ multiplex PCR; in TCRdb, only in-frame clones are kept and a portion is missing. Among about 130,000 clones listed, around 79% were seen once. Material for sequencing was peripheral blood. These receptors came from a woman between 65 and 79 years old with COVID-19, enrolled during active disease. Both conserved end residues are part of each CDR3. D genes are given only for firm matches. Part of the rows lack a size; the others show once, few, many or a class for expanded clones.

D gene: NA
clone size: NA
J gene: TRBJ2-7
V gene: TRBV15
CDR3 DNA: TGTGCCACCAGCAGAGACGGTCCTAGCGTCGAGCAGTACTTC
CDR3 protein: CATSRDGPSVEQYF

D gene: NA
clone size: NA
J gene: TRBJ1-6
V gene: TRBV15
CDR3 DNA: TGTGCCACCAGCGGAGACTTCCTTTCACCCCTCCACTTT
CDR3 protein: CATSGDFLSPLHF

D gene: NA
clone size: NA
J gene: TRBJ2-2
V gene: TRBV9
CDR3 DNA: TGTGCCAGCAGCCCCGGACACCGCAACACCGGGGAGCTGTTTTTT
CDR3 protein: CASSPGHRNTGELFF

D gene: NA
clone size: NA
J gene: TRBJ1-5
V gene: TRBV11-2
CDR3 DNA: TGTGCCAGCAGCTTAGCTCGGGATCAGCCCCAGCATTTT
CDR3 protein: CASSLARDQPQHF

D gene: NA
clone size: NA
J gene: TRBJ1-5
V gene: TRBV21-1
CDR3 DNA: TGTGCCAGCAGAAATAACGCCGGGGTGCATCAGCCCCAGCATTTT
CDR3 protein: CASRNNAGVHQPQHF

D gene: NA
clone size: NA
J gene: TRBJ1-2
V gene: TRBV11-2
CDR3 DNA: TGTGCCAGCAGCTTAGCGGGGTATGGCTACACCTTC
CDR3 protein: CASSLAGYGYTF

D gene: NA
clone size: NA
J gene: TRBJ2-2
V gene: TRBV4-3
CDR3 DNA: TGCGCCAGCAGCCAAGACGCAGGGGCCCTGAACACCGGGGAGCTGTTTTTT
CDR3 protein: CASSQDAGALNTGELFF

D gene: NA
clone size: NA
J gene: TRBJ1-5
V gene: TRBV9
CDR3 DNA: TGTGCCAGCAGCGTAGCTTCTACGGGGCCCCAGCATTTT
CDR3 protein: CASSVASTGPQHF

D gene: NA
clone size: few
J gene: TRBJ1-3
V gene: TRBV3-1/TRBV3-2
CDR3 DNA: TGTGCCAGCAGCCAAAATACAGGATCTGGAAACACCATATATTTT
CDR3 protein: CASSQNTGSGNTIYF

D gene: NA
clone size: NA
J gene: TRBJ2-7
V gene: TRBV24-1
CDR3 DNA: TGTGCCACCAGTGCTAAGGGAGTCGCCTACGAGCAGTACTTC
CDR3 protein: CATSAKGVAYEQYF

D gene: NA
clone size: NA
J gene: TRBJ2-7
V gene: TRBV24-1
CDR3 DNA: TGTGCCACCAGTGATTTAGGAGGGGACGGAACCTACGAGCAGTACTTC
CDR3 protein: CATSDLGGDGTYEQYF

D gene: TRBD1
clone size: few
J gene: TRBJ1-1
V gene: TRBV25-1
CDR3 DNA: TGTGCCAGCAGTGAGACAGGGTCGGCAGCTTTCTTT
CDR3 protein: CASSETGSAAFF

D gene: TRBD1
clone size: few
J gene: TRBJ2-6
V gene: TRBV25-1
CDR3 DNA: TGTGCCAGCAGCCCAGGGGGTAACGTCCTGACTTTC
CDR3 protein: CASSPGGNVLTF

D gene: NA
clone size: few
J gene: TRBJ1-4
V gene: TRBV19
CDR3 DNA: TGTGCCAGTAGATCTAGACAGAACAATGAAAAACTGTTTTTT
CDR3 protein: CASRSRQNNEKLFF

D gene: NA
clone size: NA
J gene: TRBJ2-7
V gene: TRBV11-1
CDR3 DNA: TGTGCCAGCAGCTCTCAGGGAGGCATTTACGAGCAGTACTTC
CDR3 protein: CASSSQGGIYEQYF

D gene: TRBD1
clone size: once
J gene: TRBJ1-5
V gene: TRBV18
CDR3 DNA: TGTGCCAGCTCACCAGGGACAGGTACCAATCAGCCCCAGCATTTT
CDR3 protein: CASSPGTGTNQPQHF

D gene: NA
clone size: NA
J gene: TRBJ1-2
V gene: TRBV2
CDR3 DNA: TGTGCCAGCAAGGAGGTGGGCCTGACTAACTATGGCTACACCTTC
CDR3 protein: CASKEVGLTNYGYTF

D gene: TRBD1
clone size: NA
J gene: TRBJ1-1
V gene: TRBV5-8
CDR3 DNA: TGTGCCAGCAGCTTGGACAGGGGAGTTTACACTGAAGCTTTCTTT
CDR3 protein: CASSLDRGVYTEAFF

D gene: TRBD1
clone size: NA
J gene: TRBJ1-1
V gene: TRBV7-3
CDR3 DNA: TGTGCCAGCAGCTCCGGGGGAACAGGGGTTTTCGAAGCTTTCTTT
CDR3 protein: CASSSGGTGVFEAFF

D gene: TRBD2
clone size: NA
J gene: TRBJ2-3
V gene: TRBV28
CDR3 DNA: TGTGCCAGCAGTTCCTTAGCGGGCACTAGCACAGATACGCAGTATTTT
CDR3 protein: CASSSLAGTSTDTQYF

D gene: TRBD2
clone size: NA
J gene: TRBJ2-3
V gene: TRBV30
CDR3 DNA: TGTGCCTGGAGTAGCGGGGGCACAGATACGCAGTATTTT
CDR3 protein: CAWSSGGTDTQYF

D gene: NA
clone size: NA
J gene: TRBJ1-1
V gene: TRBV29-1
CDR3 DNA: TGCAGCGTTGTTGACAGGAAGAACACTGAAGCTTTCTTT
CDR3 protein: CSVVDRKNTEAFF

D gene: NA
clone size: NA
J gene: TRBJ1-5
V gene: TRBV19
CDR3 DNA: TGTGCCAGTAGTCCCAGGAATCAGCCCCAGCATTTT
CDR3 protein: CASSPRNQPQHF

D gene: TRBD1
clone size: NA
J gene: TRBJ1-2
V gene: TRBV28
CDR3 DNA: TGTGCCAGCACGAAGAGGGACGGGACAGTCGCTAACTATGGCTACACCTTC
CDR3 protein: CASTKRDGTVANYGYTF

D gene: NA
clone size: once
J gene: TRBJ1-6
V gene: TRBV18
CDR3 DNA: TGTGCCAGCTCACTTGAACCTCCCGGGGCCTATAATTCACCCCTCCACTTT
CDR3 protein: CASSLEPPGAYNSPLHF

D gene: TRBD2
clone size: NA
J gene: TRBJ2-7
V gene: TRBV4-3
CDR3 DNA: TGCGCCAGCAGCCGCCAAGCGGGAGACGAGCAGTACTTC
CDR3 protein: CASSRQAGDEQYF

D gene: TRBD1
clone size: NA
J gene: TRBJ1-5
V gene: TRBV2
CDR3 DNA: TGTGCCAGCAGCAGAGGACAGGCGGTGAATAATCAGCCCCAGCATTTT
CDR3 protein: CASSRGQAVNNQPQHF